A single sample gave rise to the 29 T cell receptor beta chains below, sequenced in a study of shared clonotypes between healthy human individuals. Clones were read by immunoSEQ multiplex PCR, and TCRdb kept only the in-frame ones, dropping some. The sample has 2 million to 2.5 million clones; approximately 95% are singletons. Source material: naive CD4+ T cells from PBMCs. The subset here: CD45RA+ positively selected. The receptors originated from a man aged 18 to 35 in good health. Some clones in this sample may be carry-over from other donors' samples.

The chain employs TRBV2 and TRBJ2-1; 7 bases align to TRBD1. This CDR3 contains 15 residues. CDR1 SNHLY and CDR2 FYNNEI come from the germline V gene. The ends lost 6 bases at V and 7 bases at J; junction bases unmatched: 12. The CDR3 DNA follows: TGTGCCAGCAGAACCACAGGGGTCGGCCTTAATGAGCAGTTCTTC. This codes for CASRTTGVGLNEQFF.

The chain uses TRBV27 and TRBJ2-5; D possibly corresponds to TRBD1 (6 bases). Germline V gives CDR1 MNHEY, CDR2 SMNVEV (reference sequence). With 5 bases removed from V and 5 bases from J, the gap between germline ends came to 6 bases. This CDR3 has 11 residues. CDR3 nucleotides: TGTGCCAGCAGTAGGGGGGAGACCCAGTACTTC. As protein: CASSRGETQYF.

V is TRBV5-1 and J is TRBJ1-1; D is perhaps TRBD1 (5 bases). Per the germline V gene, CDR1 is SGHRS and CDR2 is YFSETQ. The CDR3 is 14 residues long. V gave up 4 bases and J gave up 4 bases, with 14 bases separating them. The CDR3 bases are TGCGCCAGCAGCCCGGTTGTGGGGGGCACTGAAGCTTTCTTT. Protein sequence: CASSPVVGGTEAFF.

The chain carries TRBV5-1 and TRBJ2-3; D unresolved. CDR1 and CDR2 from the germline V gene are SGHRS and YFSETQ. The CDR3 loop spans 15 amino acids. V dropped 2 bases and J dropped 0 bases, with 10 bases sitting between them. CDR3 amino acids: CASSFERPSTDTQYF. The DNA for the CDR3 is TGCGCCAGCAGCTTTGAAAGGCCTAGCACAGATACGCAGTATTTT.

The CDR3 coding sequence is TGCGCCAGCAGCCGGGGACAGCTCTACGAGCAGTACTTC. This encodes CASSRGQLYEQYF. This chain uses TRBV5-1 with TRBJ2-5; the match to TRBD1 covers 7 bases. The J call is doubtful: the DNA matches TRBJ2-7 better. CDR3 size: 13 residues. Germline V gives CDR1 SGHRS, CDR2 YFSETQ.

This clone was observed a single time. CDR3 loop: CATQGANGNTIYF. CDR3 nucleotide sequence: TGTGCCACCCAGGGGGCGAATGGAAACACCATATATTTT. The chain joins TRBV5-4 to TRBJ1-3; 8 bases are shared with TRBD1. Germline V CDR1 and CDR2: SGHNT, YYREEE (reference sequence). The J segment lost 3 bases and the V segment lost 9 bases, leaving 5 bases of the junction unmatched. This CDR3 has 13 amino acids.

Concerning this clone: Distinct nucleotide sequences in the sample also encode this CDR3. The chain carries TRBV5-1 and TRBJ2-7, with TRBD2 matching 11 bases. V gave up 0 bases and J gave up 4 bases; unmatched junction bases: 0. Germline lookup yields CDR1 SGHRS and CDR2 YFSETQ. The CDR3 spans 14 residues. The CDR3 nucleotides read TGCGCCAGCAGCTTGGTAGCGGGAGGGTACGAGCAGTACTTC. Residues: CASSLVAGGYEQYF.

As regards this clone: Distinct nucleotide sequences in the sample also encode this CDR3. The V gene is TRBV27, the J gene TRBJ2-6; D is ambiguous. The CDR3 runs to 14 residues. Trimming pared 3 bases from V and 0 bases from J, leaving 3 bases between. The germline gives CDR1 MNHEY, CDR2 SMNVEV (reference sequence). For the CDR3, the DNA is TGTGCCAGCAGTTTTTACTCTGGGGCCAACGTCCTGACTTTC. This translates into CASSFYSGANVLTF.

The J gene is TRBJ2-1, the V gene TRBV5-8, with D perhaps matching TRBD1 or TRBD2 (6 bases each). V lost 0 bases to trimming and J lost 1 base, with 14 bases between them. Germline loops: CDR1 SGHTS, CDR2 YDEGEE. The CDR3 runs to 17 residues. For the CDR3, the DNA is TGTGCCAGCAGCTTGGATCGGCAGGGGAGGTCCTACAATGAGCAGTTCTTC. Encoded protein: CASSLDRQGRSYNEQFF.

The rearrangement joins TRBV7-3 to TRBJ2-2, with TRBD2 matching over 9 bases. Trimming at V came to 2 bases and at J to 4 bases, leaving 5 bases not matched to a gene. Per germline, CDR1 SGHTA and CDR2 FQGTGA. This CDR3 has 16 residues. Written as DNA, the CDR3 is TGTGCCAGCAGCTTAGCGGGAGGGCCGAGCACCGGGGAGCTGTTTTTT. Translation: CASSLAGGPSTGELFF. The complete variable domain, with remaining parts taken from reference TRBV7-3 and TRBJ2-2, reads GAGVSQTPSNKVTEKGKYVELRCDPISGHTALYWYRQSLGQGPEFLIYFQGTGAADDSGLPNDRFFAVRPEGSVSTLKIQRTERGDSAVYLCASSLAGGPSTGELFFGEGSRLTVL.

The chain carries TRBV28 and TRBJ2-7; D call uncertain. The CDR3 covers 14 residues. Trimming took 6 bases from V and 0 from J, leaving 12 bases between them. Germline values: CDR1 MDHEN, CDR2 SYDVKM. CDR3 sequence (DNA): TGTGCCAGCAGACCCCCCTTAACCTCCTACGAGCAGTACTTC. It encodes CASRPPLTSYEQYF.

The chain combines TRBV7-2 with TRBJ2-1; D call uncertain. V was pared by 5 bases and J by 0 bases, with 11 bases between. Germline lookup yields CDR1 SGHTA and CDR2 FQGNSA. The CDR3 has 15 residues. DNA for the CDR3: TGTGCCAGCAGCCTGTACACAAGCTCCTACAATGAGCAGTTCTTC. Protein: CASSLYTSSYNEQFF.

The V and J genes are TRBV28 and TRBJ1-5; 8 nucleotides line up with TRBD1. V was clipped by 4 bases and J by 10 bases; unmatched bases: 6. CDR3 length: 13 residues. Germline V gene sequence: CDR1 MDHEN, CDR2 SYDVKM. The CDR3, as DNA: TGTGCCAGCAGTTCCAGGGGGCTGTTTCCCCAGCATTTT. This codes for CASSSRGLFPQHF.

The gene calls are TRBV7-3 and TRBJ2-2; D assignment may be TRBD1 or TRBD2 (5 bases each). The ends were cut back, 1 base at V and 1 base at J, with 10 bases in the middle. Germline loops: CDR1 SGHTA, CDR2 FQGTGA. CDR3 length: 16 residues. The DNA for the CDR3 is TGTGCCAGCAGCTTAAATACGGGGCAGAACACCGGGGAGCTGTTTTTT. This gives the protein CASSLNTGQNTGELFF.

The chain uses TRBV11-2 and TRBJ1-1; D is unclear. CDR1 is SGHAT and CDR2 is FQNNGV in the germline V gene. The CDR3 is 15 residues long. The V and J ends lost 5 bases and 1 base respectively, with 14 bases between them. The CDR3: CASSPLRRWNTEAFF. The CDR3 region has the DNA TGTGCCAGCAGCCCACTTAGGCGGTGGAACACTGAAGCTTTCTTT.

The chain links TRBV27 to TRBJ2-5; 13 bases agree with TRBD2. CDR1 and CDR2 from the germline V gene are MNHEY and SMNVEV (reference sequence). After removal of 3 bases from V and 5 bases from J, the junction contained 9 bases not matched to a gene. There are 17 residues in the CDR3. Written as DNA, the CDR3 is TGTGCCAGCAGTTTTAGGACTAGCGGGAGTTCAAGGGAGACCCAGTACTTC. Amino acids: CASSFRTSGSSRETQYF.

Worth noting for this clone: This same CDR3 is encoded by further DNA sequences in the sample. The chain employs TRBV10-3 and TRBJ1-1; no clear D gene. Trimming left V 2 bases short and J 2 bases short, with 6 bases between. This CDR3 contains 13 residues. Germline assignment: CDR1 ENHRY and CDR2 SYGVKD. Written as DNA, the CDR3 is TGTGCCATCAGTGAGCGTTCTAACACTGAAGCTTTCTTT. It is translated as CAISERSNTEAFF.

The chain couples TRBV28 to TRBJ2-5; 10 positions match TRBD2. V shed 5 bases, J shed 9 bases, and the junction held 12 bases outside the gene matches. Germline assignment: CDR1 MDHEN and CDR2 SYDVKM. This CDR3 has 15 residues. CDR3 residues: CASSLLAGTQVSQYF. The CDR3 DNA reads as TGTGCCAGCAGTCTACTAGCGGGAACTCAGGTGTCCCAGTACTTC.

The chain carries TRBV5-1 and TRBJ2-7, with a possible D match to TRBD2 (6 bases). Germline-derived CDR1 and CDR2 are SGHRS and YFSETQ. V was cut by 4 bases and J by 4 bases, with 12 bases left in between. This CDR3 has 13 residues. The CDR3 region is CASSTRRGYEQYF. The CDR3 DNA follows: TGCGCCAGCAGCACACGGAGGGGATACGAGCAGTACTTC.

To note about this clone: Within the sample, other DNA sequences also encode this same CDR3. The V call is TRBV28, the J call TRBJ1-4; TRBD1 agrees at 7 bases. In germline, CDR1 is MDHEN, CDR2 SYDVKM. This CDR3 is 13 amino acids long. After removal of 7 bases from V and 4 bases from J, the junction contained 3 bases not matched to a gene. CDR3 sequence (DNA): TGTGCCAGCACCCCAGGGGGTAATGAAAAACTGTTTTTT. This codes for CASTPGGNEKLFF.

The chain links TRBV7-9 to TRBJ2-3; 11 bases match TRBD2. The CDR3 length is 19 residues. J gave up 6 bases and V 4 bases, and 18 bases lay outside the gene matches. Germline lookup yields CDR1 SEHNR and CDR2 FQNEAQ (reference sequence). CDR3 region: CASSSFGLLTSGSSDTQYF. The CDR3, as DNA: TGTGCCAGCAGCTCGTTCGGATTACTTACTAGCGGGAGTAGTGATACGCAGTATTTT.

CDR3 bases: TGTGCCAGCAGCCGAGAGACGGATTCCTACAATGAGCAGTTCTTC. This gives the protein CASSRETDSYNEQFF. The chain is built from TRBV7-2 and TRBJ2-1; D gene ambiguous. CDR3 length: 15 amino acids. Trimming removed 5 bases from V and 1 base from J, with 12 bases in between. CDR1 is SGHTA, CDR2 FQGNSA, per germline.

The chain is built from TRBV5-4 and TRBJ1-4; no definite D call. CDR3 length: 14 residues. Germline V gives CDR1 SGHNT, CDR2 YYREEE (reference sequence). Trimming removed 4 bases from V and 0 bases from J, with 7 bases in between. This CDR3 reads CASSRGATNEKLFF. The CDR3 DNA sequence: TGTGCCAGCAGCCGAGGAGCAACTAATGAAAAACTGTTTTTT.

This sequence joins TRBV28 and TRBJ2-3; possible D gene TRBD1, 6 bases. The germline V gene has CDR1 MDHEN and CDR2 SYDVKM. This CDR3 has 16 amino acids. Trimming removed 4 bases from V and 1 base from J, with 15 bases in between. Here the CDR3 DNA reads TGTGCCAGCAGTTCGAATACAGGGAAGGGCACAGATACGCAGTATTTT. Its protein product is CASSSNTGKGTDTQYF. The complete variable domain, with remaining parts taken from reference TRBV28 and TRBJ2-3, reads DVKVTQSSRYLVKRTGEKVFLECVQDMDHENMFWYRQDPGLGLRLIYFSYDVKMKEKGDIPEGYSVSREKKERFSLILESASTNQTSMYLCASSSNTGKGTDTQYFGPGTRLTVL.

With regard to this clone: A junction boundary mismatches the germline segment, possibly from a read error. Other DNA sequences within the sample encode an identical CDR3. The chain couples TRBV20-1 to TRBJ1-1; possible D gene TRBD1, 6 bases. Germline CDR1 is DFQATT and CDR2 is SNEGSKA (reference sequence). This CDR3 has 11 amino acids. The DNA of the CDR3 is TGCAGTGCGAGAGGGGGCACTGAAGCTTTCTTT. Protein sequence: CSARGGTEAFF.

The rearrangement links TRBV7-2 to TRBJ1-1; D is uncertain. There are 14 residues in the CDR3. V was pared by 2 bases and J by 1 base, with 8 bases between. CDR1 and CDR2 from the germline V gene are SGHTA and FQGNSA. Here the CDR3 DNA reads TGTGCCAGCAGCTTACTAATCCCGAACACTGAAGCTTTCTTT. Its protein is CASSLLIPNTEAFF.

This chain joins TRBV27 and TRBJ2-1; maybe TRBD1 (5 bases). Trimming shortened V by 11 bases and J by 2 bases, and 19 bases separated the two germline ends. The V gene's germline CDR1 is MNHEY and CDR2 SMNVEV (reference sequence). The CDR3 has 15 amino acids. The CDR3 spells CASYNRTRTYNEQFF. CDR3 coding DNA: TGTGCCTCCTATAACCGGACACGGACCTACAATGAGCAGTTCTTC.

This chain's CDR3 is CASSARQVQETQYF. CDR3 DNA: TGTGCCAGTAGTGCTCGACAGGTCCAAGAGACCCAGTACTTC. The rearrangement links TRBV19 to TRBJ2-5, with D tentatively TRBD1 (6 bases). The CDR3 covers 14 residues. Germline V gene sequence: CDR1 LNHDA, CDR2 SQIVND (reference sequence). Trimming stripped 5 bases from V and 1 base from J, with 11 bases between.

This clone was found a few times. The rearrangement links TRBV6-1 to TRBJ1-5; D ambiguous. The V end lost 1 base, the J end lost 7 bases, and 14 bases lay between the germline ends. The CDR3 totals 15 residues. The germline CDR1 and CDR2 sequences are MNHNS and SASEGT. CDR3 residues: CASSEVRGFGQPQHF. CDR3 bases: TGTGCCAGCAGTGAAGTGAGAGGATTCGGACAGCCCCAGCATTTT.